These T cell receptor beta chains were read from a single sample in a study of T-cell memory formation after mild COVID-19. Via MiXCR, TCRdb re-called the 5' RACE reads, giving one row per CDR3 protein. The sample lists 300,000 to 400,000 distinct CDR3 sequences, roughly an eighth occurring once. The specimen was PBMCs or a T cell subset sorted from them (not recorded which). The receptors were gathered from a man between 18 and 35 years old who had mild COVID-19 (a few samples of this study predate the infection). Cell type and time point are not known. Each CDR3 is given with its conserved first and last residue. A D gene is named only where the DNA matches it firmly. Size values are once, few and many counts, or a class for expanded clones, and some rows have none.

TRBJ1-5 few TRBV20-1 . CSARGQYNQPQHF TGCAGTGCTAGAGGACAGTACAATCAGCCCCAGCATTTT
TRBJ1-1 once TRBV7-9 . CASSSRGPESAFF TGTGCCAGCAGCTCCCGGGGTCCAGAGAGCGCTTTCTTT
TRBJ2-7 few TRBV20-1 . CSARGSGSTYEQYF TGCAGTGCTAGAGGTAGCGGATCCACCTACGAGCAGTACTTC
TRBJ1-2 . TRBV5-1 TRBD1 CASSLSPTKQGGGYTF TGCGCCAGCAGCTTGTCCCCCACAAAGCAGGGGGGTGGCTACACCTTC
TRBJ1-5 few TRBV5-1 TRBD1 CASSPGTGRLQPQHF TGCGCCAGCAGCCCGGGGACAGGGCGGCTTCAGCCCCAGCATTTT
TRBJ2-5 few TRBV3-1 TRBD1 CASIRQGASGTQYF TGTGCCAGCATTAGACAGGGGGCTAGTGGGACCCAGTACTTC
TRBJ2-5 once TRBV18 TRBD1 CASSPRQGDGETQYF TGTGCCAGCTCACCACGCCAGGGGGACGGGGAGACCCAGTACTTC
TRBJ2-1 few TRBV20-1 . CSAVNRVYNEQFF TGCAGTGCTGTCAACAGGGTTTACAATGAGCAGTTCTTC
TRBJ2-3 few TRBV7-9 . CASSLPGVSTDTQYF TGTGCCAGCAGCTTACCCGGGGTGAGCACAGATACGCAGTATTTT
TRBJ1-3 many TRBV7-9 . CASSFGGPLSGNTIYF TGTGCCAGCAGCTTTGGGGGCCCGCTCTCTGGAAACACCATATATTTT
TRBJ2-4 few TRBV19 TRBD1 CASSGTGGLVNIQYF TGTGCCAGTAGCGGGACAGGGGGTTTGGTAAACATTCAGTACTTC
TRBJ2-5 few TRBV11-3 . CASSSSRRETQYF TGTGCCAGCAGCTCTTCACGTCGAGAGACCCAGTACTTC
TRBJ1-5 . TRBV6-1 . CASSPHAPQGNQPQHF TGTGCCAGCAGTCCTCACGCGCCCCAGGGGAATCAGCCCCAGCATTTT
TRBJ2-6 once TRBV7-3 TRBD1 CASSLGTEDKLSGANVLTF TGTGCCAGCAGCCTCGGGACAGAGGATAAACTCTCTGGGGCCAACGTCCTGACTTTC
TRBJ2-3 few TRBV5-1 . CASSFSEGTQYF TGCGCCAGCAGCTTCTCCGAAGGTACGCAGTATTTT
TRBJ2-3 . TRBV10-3 . CAISPISTDTQYF TGTGCCATCAGTCCTATTAGCACAGATACGCAGTATTTT
TRBJ2-5 . TRBV20-1 TRBD2 CSANGGAQETQYF TGCAGTGCTAACGGGGGGGCCCAAGAGACCCAGTACTTC
TRBJ2-1 many TRBV7-8 . CASWDKEDRYNEQFF TGTGCCAGCTGGGACAAAGAGGACAGATACAATGAGCAGTTCTTC